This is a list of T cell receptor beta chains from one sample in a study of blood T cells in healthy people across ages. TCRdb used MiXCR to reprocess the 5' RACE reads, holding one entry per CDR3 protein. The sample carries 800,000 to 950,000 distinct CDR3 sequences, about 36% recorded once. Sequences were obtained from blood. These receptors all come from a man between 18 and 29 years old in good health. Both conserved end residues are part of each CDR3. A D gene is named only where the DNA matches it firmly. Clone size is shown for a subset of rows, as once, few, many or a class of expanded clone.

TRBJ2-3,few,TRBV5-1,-,CASSSQEGTDTQYF,TGCGCCAGCAGCTCGCAAGAGGGCACAGATACGCAGTATTTT
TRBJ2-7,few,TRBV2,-,CASSEGTASSYEQYF,TGTGCCAGCAGTGAAGGGACCGCCAGCTCCTACGAGCAGTACTTC
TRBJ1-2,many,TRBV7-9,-,CASSFSSGYTF,TGTGCCAGCAGCTTTAGTAGTGGCTACACCTTC
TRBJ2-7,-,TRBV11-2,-,CASKDSSYNEQYF,TGTGCCAGCAAAGATAGCTCCTACAATGAGCAGTACTTC
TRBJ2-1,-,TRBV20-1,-,CSAGGPSSYNEQFF,TGCAGTGCTGGGGGACCCAGCTCCTACAATGAGCAGTTCTTC
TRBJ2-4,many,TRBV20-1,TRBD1,CSAEDRGTKNIQYF,TGCAGTGCTGAGGACAGGGGCACGAAAAACATTCAGTACTTC
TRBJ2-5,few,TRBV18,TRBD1,CASSQSRGSQETQYF,TGTGCCAGCTCCCAATCCAGGGGGTCGCAAGAGACCCAGTACTTC
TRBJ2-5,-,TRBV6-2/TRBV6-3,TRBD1,CASSPRRGQETQYF,TGTGCCAGCAGCCCTCGCAGGGGGCAAGAGACCCAGTACTTC
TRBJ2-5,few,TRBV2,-,CASSDWETQYF,TGTGCCAGCAGTGATTGGGAGACCCAGTACTTC
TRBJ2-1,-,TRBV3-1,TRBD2,CASSQLAVRAGYNEQFF,TGTGCAAGCAGCCAACTGGCTGTGCGAGCGGGGTACAATGAGCAGTTCTTC
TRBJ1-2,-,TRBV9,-,CTSSVGSGEYGYTF,TGTACCAGCAGCGTAGGATCGGGGGAGTATGGCTACACCTTC